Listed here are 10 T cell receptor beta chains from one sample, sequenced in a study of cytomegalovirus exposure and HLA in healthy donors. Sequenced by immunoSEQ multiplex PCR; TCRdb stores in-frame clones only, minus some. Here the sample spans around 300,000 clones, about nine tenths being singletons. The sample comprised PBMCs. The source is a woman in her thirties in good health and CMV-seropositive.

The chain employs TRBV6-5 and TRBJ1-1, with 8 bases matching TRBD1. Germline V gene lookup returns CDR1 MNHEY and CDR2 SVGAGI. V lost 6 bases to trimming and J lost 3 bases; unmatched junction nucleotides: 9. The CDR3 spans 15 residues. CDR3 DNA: TGTGCCAGCAGCATACGCAGGGGGCGCGACACTGAAGCTTTCTTT. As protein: CASSIRRGRDTEAFF.

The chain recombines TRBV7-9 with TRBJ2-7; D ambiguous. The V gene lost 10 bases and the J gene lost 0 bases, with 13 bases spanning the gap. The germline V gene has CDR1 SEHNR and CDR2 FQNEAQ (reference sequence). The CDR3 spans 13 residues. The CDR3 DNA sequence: TGTGCCACGGAGCCACGGAGCTCCTACGAGCAGTACTTC. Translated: CATEPRSSYEQYF.

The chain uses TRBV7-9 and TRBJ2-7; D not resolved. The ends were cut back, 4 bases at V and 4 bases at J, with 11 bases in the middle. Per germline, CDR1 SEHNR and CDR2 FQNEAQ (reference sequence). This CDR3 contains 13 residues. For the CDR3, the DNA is TGTGCCAGCAGCTCACTACTAACTTACGAGCAGTACTTC. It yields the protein CASSSLLTYEQYF.

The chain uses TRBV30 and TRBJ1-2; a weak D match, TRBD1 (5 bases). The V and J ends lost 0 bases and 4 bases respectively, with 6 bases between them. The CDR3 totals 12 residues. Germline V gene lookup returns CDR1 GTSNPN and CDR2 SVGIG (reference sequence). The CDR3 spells CAWSVDSYGYTF. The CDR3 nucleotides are TGTGCCTGGAGTGTTGACAGCTATGGCTACACCTTC.

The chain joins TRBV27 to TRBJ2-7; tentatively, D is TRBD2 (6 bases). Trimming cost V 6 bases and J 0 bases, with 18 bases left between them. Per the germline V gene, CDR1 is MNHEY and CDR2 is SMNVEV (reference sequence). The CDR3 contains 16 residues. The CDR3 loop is CASSYQSGRSSYEQYF. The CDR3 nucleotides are TGTGCCAGCAGCTACCAAAGCGGGCGAAGCTCCTACGAGCAGTACTTC.

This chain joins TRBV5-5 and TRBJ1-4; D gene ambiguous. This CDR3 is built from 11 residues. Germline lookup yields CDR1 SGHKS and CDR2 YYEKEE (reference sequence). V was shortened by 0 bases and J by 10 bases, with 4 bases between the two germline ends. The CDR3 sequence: CASSLGLKLFF. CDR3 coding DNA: TGTGCCAGCAGCTTGGGCTTAAAACTGTTTTTT.

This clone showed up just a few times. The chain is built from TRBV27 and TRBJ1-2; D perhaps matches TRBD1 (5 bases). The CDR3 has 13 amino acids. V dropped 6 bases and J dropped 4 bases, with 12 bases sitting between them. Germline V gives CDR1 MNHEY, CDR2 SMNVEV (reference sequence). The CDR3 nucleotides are TGTGCCAGCAGATTAGGGACCTTCTATGGCTACACCTTC. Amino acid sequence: CASRLGTFYGYTF.

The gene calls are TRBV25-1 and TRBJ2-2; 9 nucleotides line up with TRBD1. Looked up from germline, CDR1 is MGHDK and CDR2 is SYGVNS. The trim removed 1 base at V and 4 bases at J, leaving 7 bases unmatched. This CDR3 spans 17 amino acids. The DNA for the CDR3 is TGTGCCAGCAGTGAATGGTCGGGGACAGGGCCCACCGGGGAGCTGTTTTTT. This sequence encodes CASSEWSGTGPTGELFF.

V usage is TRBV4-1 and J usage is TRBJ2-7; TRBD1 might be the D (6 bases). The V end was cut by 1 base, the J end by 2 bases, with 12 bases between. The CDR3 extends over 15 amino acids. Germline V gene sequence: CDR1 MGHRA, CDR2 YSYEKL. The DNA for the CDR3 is TGCGCCAGCAGCCAAGGGGACACGGTGACCTACGAGCAGTACTTC. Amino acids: CASSQGDTVTYEQYF.

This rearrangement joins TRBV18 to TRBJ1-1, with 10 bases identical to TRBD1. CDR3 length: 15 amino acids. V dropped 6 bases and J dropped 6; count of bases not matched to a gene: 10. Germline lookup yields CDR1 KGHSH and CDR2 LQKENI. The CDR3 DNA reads TGTGCCAGCTCTCCGGGACAGGGGAGTATGGCTGAAGCTTTCTTT. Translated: CASSPGQGSMAEAFF. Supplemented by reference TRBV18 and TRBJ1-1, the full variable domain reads NAGVMQNPRHLVRRRGQEARLRCSPMKGHSHVYWYRQLPEEGLKFMVYLQKENIIDESGMPKERFSAEFPKEGPSILRIQQVVRGDSAAYFCASSPGQGSMAEAFFGQGTRLTVV.